The 8 T cell receptor beta chains listed next were all sequenced from one sample in a study of T cell changes during pregnancy in multiple sclerosis. Clones were sequenced by immunoSEQ multiplex PCR, and TCRdb holds only the in-frame ones, with some missing. Of roughly 75,000 clones listed, 85% to 95% are singletons. Sequenced here: peripheral blood, sampled in the third trimester of pregnancy. These receptors came from a female donor in good health, enrolled as a control in a pregnancy study.

The V call is TRBV19, the J call TRBJ2-1; 10 bases fit TRBD2. J gave up 8 bases and V 4 bases, and 5 bases lay outside the gene matches. This CDR3 region has 14 residues. Germline V gene lookup returns CDR1 LNHDA and CDR2 SQIVND (reference sequence). The CDR3 DNA is TGTGCCAGTAGTAGGGGGACTAGCGTTGATGAGCAGTTCTTC. Residues: CASSRGTSVDEQFF.

The V and J genes are TRBV5-4 and TRBJ2-3; D possibly corresponds to TRBD2 (6 bases). V shed 4 bases and J shed 3 bases, with 15 bases lying between them. CDR3 length equals 15 residues. Germline CDR1 is SGHNT and CDR2 is YYREEE (reference sequence). The chain's CDR3 is CASSPGLGGTDTQYF. CDR3 DNA: TGTGCCAGCAGCCCCGGCCTCGGGGGAACAGATACGCAGTATTTT.

The chain carries TRBV7-2 and TRBJ2-1, with 9 positions matching TRBD2. The V gene's germline CDR1 is SGHTA and CDR2 FQGNSA. The CDR3 runs to 16 residues. The J segment lost 5 bases and the V segment lost 2 bases, leaving 7 bases of the junction unmatched. The CDR3 loop reads CASSLIPLAGNNEQFF. The CDR3 nucleotides are TGTGCCAGCAGCTTAATCCCACTAGCGGGTAACAATGAGCAGTTCTTC.

The V gene is TRBV10-2, the J gene TRBJ2-7, with 14 nucleotides matching TRBD2. This CDR3 is 14 amino acids long. J gave up 3 bases and V 7 bases, and 2 bases lay outside the gene matches. Germline V CDR1 and CDR2: WSHSY, SAAADI. CDR3 nucleotide sequence: TGCGCCAGCACCGGGACTAGCGGGAGCTACGAGCAGTACTTC. It yields the protein CASTGTSGSYEQYF.

The chain recombines TRBV6-6 with TRBJ1-1; 10 bases fit TRBD1. CDR3 length: 15 amino acids. Germline CDR1 reads MNHNY; CDR2 reads SVGAGI (reference sequence). Losses at the gene ends were 7 bases for V and 6 bases for J; bases not matched to a gene: 11. This CDR3 reads CASKATGGLGAEAFF. The CDR3 region has the DNA TGTGCCAGCAAAGCGACAGGGGGCCTCGGGGCTGAAGCTTTCTTT.

The gene calls are TRBV19 and TRBJ2-1; 7 nucleotides align to TRBD2. V trimming: 7 bases; J trimming: 4 bases; junction bases outside the gene matches: 7. The CDR3 extends over 14 amino acids. Germline CDR1 LNHDA, CDR2 SQIVND (reference sequence). The CDR3 loop is CASTPSGQYNEQFF. CDR3 DNA sequence: TGTGCCAGTACTCCTAGCGGTCAATACAATGAGCAGTTCTTC.

The chain recombines TRBV7-9 with TRBJ2-5; perhaps TRBD1 as D (5 bases). The germline V and J ends were trimmed by 2 bases and 4 bases, with 11 bases remaining between them. The length of the CDR3 is 14 residues. Looked up from germline, CDR1 is SEHNR and CDR2 is FQNEAQ (reference sequence). The CDR3 DNA reads as TGTGCCAGCAGCTTAAGCCAGGGTCGAGAGACCCAGTACTTC. It encodes CASSLSQGRETQYF.

The rearrangement uses TRBV7-8 and TRBJ2-7, with a tentative D call TRBD1 (5 bases). V was clipped by 2 bases and J by 6 bases, with 8 bases between them. CDR3 length equals 12 residues. The V gene's germline CDR1 is SGHVS and CDR2 FQNEAQ. Here the CDR3 DNA reads TGTGCCAGCAGCTTACAGGGTTCCGAGCAGTACTTC. Its translation: CASSLQGSEQYF.